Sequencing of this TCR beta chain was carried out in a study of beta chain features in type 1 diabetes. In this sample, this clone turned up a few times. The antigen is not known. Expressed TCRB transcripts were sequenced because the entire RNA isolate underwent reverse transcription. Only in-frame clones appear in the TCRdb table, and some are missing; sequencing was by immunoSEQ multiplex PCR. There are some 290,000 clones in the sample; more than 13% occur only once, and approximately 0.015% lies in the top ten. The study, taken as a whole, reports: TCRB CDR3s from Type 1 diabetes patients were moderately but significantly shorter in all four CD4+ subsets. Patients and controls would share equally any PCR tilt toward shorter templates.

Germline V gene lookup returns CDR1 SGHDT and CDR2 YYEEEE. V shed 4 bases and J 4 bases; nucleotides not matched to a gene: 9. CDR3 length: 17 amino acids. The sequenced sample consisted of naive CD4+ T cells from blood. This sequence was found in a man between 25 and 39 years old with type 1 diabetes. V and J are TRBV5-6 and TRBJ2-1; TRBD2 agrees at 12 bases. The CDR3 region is CASSERLAGDLYNEQFF. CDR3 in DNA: TGTGCCAGCAGCGAAAGACTAGCGGGAGATCTTTACAATGAGCAGTTCTTC.